What follows describes a single T cell receptor beta chain. The CDR3 has 14 residues. Germline V gene lookup returns CDR1 LNHDA and CDR2 SQIVND (reference sequence). The V gene lost 2 bases and the J gene lost 1 base, with 8 bases spanning the gap. Donors were grouped by their self-reported clinical history. The data belong to a study of blood T cell repertoires in COVID-19. This table comes from immunoSEQ multiplex PCR, and its TCRdb copy is limited to in-frame clones, with some not included. The sample includes approximately 300,000 clones, 70% to 90% seen only once; the top ten take around 4.5%. J is TRBJ1-1 and V is TRBV19; D call uncertain. The sequencing input was PBMCs or T cells enriched from blood (not recorded which). The receptor's source is a young woman who had recovered from COVID-19. The CDR3 region is CASSIPPENTEAFF. Written as DNA, the CDR3 is TGTGCCAGTAGTATACCACCAGAGAACACTGAAGCTTTCTTT.